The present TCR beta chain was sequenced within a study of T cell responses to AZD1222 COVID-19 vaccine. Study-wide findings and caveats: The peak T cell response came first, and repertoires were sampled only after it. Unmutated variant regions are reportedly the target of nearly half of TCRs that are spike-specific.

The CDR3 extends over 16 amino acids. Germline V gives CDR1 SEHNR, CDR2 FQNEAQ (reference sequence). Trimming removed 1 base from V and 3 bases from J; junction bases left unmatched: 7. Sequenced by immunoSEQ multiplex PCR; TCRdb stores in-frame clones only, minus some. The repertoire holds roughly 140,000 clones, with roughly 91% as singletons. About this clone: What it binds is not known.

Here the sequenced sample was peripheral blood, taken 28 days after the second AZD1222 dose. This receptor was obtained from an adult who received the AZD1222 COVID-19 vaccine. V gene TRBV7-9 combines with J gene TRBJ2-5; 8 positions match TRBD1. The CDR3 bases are TGTGCCAGCAGCTTAGGATGGGGACAGGATAAAGAGACCCAGTACTTC. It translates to CASSLGWGQDKETQYF.